The clone carrying this T cell receptor beta chain has just a few counts. Its antigen is not known. V lost 5 bases to trimming and J lost 0 bases; unmatched junction nucleotides: 7. CDR1 and CDR2 from the germline V gene are KGHSH and LQKENI. The CDR3 contains 17 residues. The data were obtained in a study of cytomegalovirus exposure and HLA in healthy donors. PCR was performed using 60 Vbeta and 13 Jbeta primers. Assay: immunoSEQ multiplex PCR; the TCRdb copy retains only in-frame clones and omits some. The sample shows some 40,000 clones, about 60% of them seen only once. Findings and limits, study-wide: Association of a missense DCLRE1C variant with TCR beta V- and J-gene trimming was reported in a later analysis.

The sequence came from a man aged 60-69 years in good health and CMV-seropositive. V and J are TRBV18 and TRBJ1-1, with 12 nucleotides matching TRBD1. The sequencing input was PBMCs. This chain's CDR3 is CASSSGTGGVMNTEAFF. The CDR3 DNA sequence: TGTGCCAGCTCATCCGGGACAGGGGGCGTGATGAACACTGAAGCTTTCTTT.